These T cell receptor beta chains were read from a single sample in a study of T cell changes during pregnancy in multiple sclerosis. The protocol was immunoSEQ multiplex PCR, while the TCRdb copy is restricted to in-frame clones and leaves out a portion. The table lists more than 70,000 clones, about nine tenths of them singletons. The input for sequencing was peripheral blood, taken after pregnancy. Source of these receptors: a female donor in good health, enrolled as a control in a pregnancy study. CDR3s include the opening cysteine and the closing phenylalanine or tryptophan. The order of the fields is CDR3 protein, CDR3 DNA, J gene, clone size, CDR3 length, V gene, D gene. A D gene is named only where the DNA matches it firmly. For some rows the clone size is stated as once, few or many, or as a class when expanded; others skip it.

CASSYSRGTNTEAFF	TGTGCCAGCAGTTATAGCAGGGGGACGAACACTGAAGCTTTCTTT	TRBJ1-1	once	15	TRBV6-5	TRBD1
CASSLVRGGFHEQYF	TGTGCCAGCAGCTTAGTCAGGGGAGGGTTCCACGAGCAGTACTTC	TRBJ2-7	once	15	TRBV7-9	-
CASIASRSGGLLTDTQYF	TGTGCCAGTATAGCGTCCCGAAGCGGGGGCCTCCTCACAGATACGCAGTATTTT	TRBJ2-3	-	18	TRBV2	TRBD2
CASSIQGRAMNTEAFF	TGTGCCAGTAGCATACAGGGGAGGGCCATGAACACTGAAGCTTTCTTT	TRBJ1-1	-	16	TRBV19	TRBD1
CASSSQGISEKLFF	TGTGCCAGCAGCTCCCAGGGGATTAGTGAAAAACTGTTTTTT	TRBJ1-4	-	14	TRBV5-4	-
CASSQRVPTDTQYF	TGTGCCAGCAGTCAGCGGGTCCCTACAGATACGCAGTATTTT	TRBJ2-3	once	14	TRBV6-6	-
CASRERDSIVDEQFF	TGTGCCAGCAGGGAACGGGACAGTATTGTGGATGAGCAGTTCTTC	TRBJ2-1	-	15	TRBV9	TRBD1
CASSRYNLQATNEKLFF	TGCGCCAGCAGTCGTTATAACTTACAGGCAACTAATGAAAAACTGTTTTTT	TRBJ1-4	-	17	TRBV4-3	-
CASVNQEGIPNYGYTF	TGTGCCAGCGTCAACCAGGAGGGAATCCCTAACTATGGCTACACCTTC	TRBJ1-2	-	16	TRBV5-6	-
CSVEGGVDTQYF	TGCAGCGTTGAAGGGGGGGTAGATACGCAGTATTTT	TRBJ2-3	-	12	TRBV29-1	-
CASSLAAGVDTEAFF	TGCGCCAGCAGCTTGGCCGCGGGGGTGGACACTGAAGCTTTCTTT	TRBJ1-1	-	15	TRBV5-1	-
CASSLDASSGNTIYF	TGCGCCAGCAGCTTGGACGCGAGCTCTGGAAACACCATATATTTT	TRBJ1-3	-	15	TRBV5-1	-
CATRGDPSYEQYF	TGTGCCACCCGGGGGGACCCATCCTACGAGCAGTACTTC	TRBJ2-7	-	13	TRBV5-8	TRBD2
CASSKQGTGELFF	TGTGCCAGCAGCAAACAGGGGACCGGGGAGCTGTTTTTT	TRBJ2-2	-	13	TRBV7-8	TRBD1
CASSKEVFTEAFF	TGTGCCAGCAGCAAGGAGGTATTCACTGAAGCTTTCTTT	TRBJ1-1	-	13	TRBV7-9	-
CATSVQGSGNTIYF	TGTGCCACCTCAGTACAGGGCTCTGGAAACACCATATATTTT	TRBJ1-3	-	14	TRBV19	-
CASSMSEMNTEAFF	TGTGCCAGTAGTATGTCGGAGATGAACACTGAAGCTTTCTTT	TRBJ1-1	-	14	TRBV19	-
CASTLPGRQPQHF	TGTGCCAGCACCCTACCCGGCAGGCAGCCCCAGCATTTT	TRBJ1-5	once	13	TRBV7-2	-
CASSVSRNTEAFF	TGTGCCAGCAGTGTCTCCAGGAACACTGAAGCTTTCTTT	TRBJ1-1	-	13	TRBV6-4	-
CASSPGNDEQFF	TGTGCCAGCAGCCCAGGGAACGATGAGCAGTTCTTC	TRBJ2-1	-	12	TRBV9	-
CSVDSPGTETNYGYTF	TGCAGCGTTGACTCTCCCGGGACAGAGACTAACTATGGCTACACCTTC	TRBJ1-2	-	16	TRBV29-1	TRBD1
CASSQHTAPGYTEAFF	TGCGCCAGCAGCCAGCACACCGCTCCCGGGTACACTGAAGCTTTCTTT	TRBJ1-1	-	16	TRBV4-3	-
CASSHQRGYNEQFF	TGCGCCAGCAGCCACCAGCGGGGGTACAATGAGCAGTTCTTC	TRBJ2-1	-	14	TRBV4-1	TRBD2
CASSQGRKYGYTF	TGCGCCAGCAGCCAAGGCAGAAAATATGGCTACACCTTC	TRBJ1-2	-	13	TRBV4-3	-
CSVGYGLNEKLFF	TGCAGCGTTGGGTACGGTCTTAATGAAAAACTGTTTTTT	TRBJ1-4	-	13	TRBV29-1	-
CASSLWQGQGYTF	TGTGCCAGCAGTCTCTGGCAGGGGCAAGGCTACACCTTC	TRBJ1-2	few	13	TRBV27	-
CASRFTGVETQYF	TGTGCCAGCAGGTTCACAGGGGTGGAGACCCAGTACTTC	TRBJ2-5	-	13	TRBV2	TRBD1
CASSPQTGEGGYTF	TGTGCCAGCAGTCCCCAGACAGGGGAGGGTGGCTACACCTTC	TRBJ1-2	-	14	TRBV6-5	TRBD1
CASSYSGDSYSNQPQHF	TGTGCCAGCTCATACTCTGGGGACAGCTATAGCAATCAGCCCCAGCATTTT	TRBJ1-5	once	17	TRBV18	TRBD1
CASSPGGGSEAFF	TGTGCCAGCAGCCCCGGGGGGGGGTCTGAAGCTTTCTTT	TRBJ1-1	-	13	TRBV11-2	-